This TCR beta chain came from a study of early T cells in non-severe SARS-CoV-2 infection. For the study at large: Whole-blood bulk RNA, unsorted, was sequenced, and chains were unpaired. Broader study findings: Matching against VDJdb likely underestimated virus-specific expansions, favoring anti-spike CD8.

Only a few counts were recorded for this clonotype. Its specificity is unknown. Attachment of unique molecular identifiers to individual cDNA molecules was performed. TCRdb passed the 5' RACE reads through MiXCR, listing each CDR3 protein once. Among more than 50,000 distinct CDR3 sequences, more than 9.5% were seen once, and the ten largest hold 9.5% to 10%. This CDR3 is built from 14 residues. V was clipped by 0 bases and J by 4 bases, with 8 bases between them. The chain employs TRBV12-3 or TRBV12-4 and TRBJ2-3; D gene unclear. Sequenced: whole blood. The source is an adult who was a healthcare worker with PCR-confirmed SARS-CoV-2 infection or an uninfected control (not recorded which). The CDR3 loop reads CASSLAVSADTQYF. CDR3 sequence (DNA): TGTGCCAGCAGTTTAGCGGTTTCGGCAGATACGCAGTATTTT.